The 21 T cell receptor beta chains listed next were all sequenced from one sample in a study of shared clonotypes between healthy human individuals. The assay was immunoSEQ multiplex PCR, and TCRdb's table has in-frame clones only and misses some. This sample yields over a million clones, of which roughly 95% are seen a single time; over 1% belongs to the top ten. The sample comprised naive CD4+ T cells sorted from blood. Documented subset: CD45RA+ positively selected. The receptor set was obtained from a man aged 25 to 40 in good health.

V and J are TRBV20-1 and TRBJ2-2, with no clear D. This CDR3 contains 11 residues. Between the trimmed V and J ends, which lost 4 bases and 10 bases, there was a span of 10 bases. Germline V CDR1 and CDR2: DFQATT, SNEGSKA (reference sequence). This CDR3 is CSANYHAELFF. The CDR3 DNA follows: TGCAGTGCTAACTACCACGCGGAGCTGTTTTTT.

The V gene is TRBV9, the J gene TRBJ2-3; no reliable D call. The CDR3 covers 12 residues. With 0 bases removed from V and 12 bases from J, the gap between germline ends came to 11 bases. Per the germline V gene, CDR1 is SGDLS and CDR2 is YYNGEE. The CDR3 DNA is TGTGCCAGCAGCGTAGGGCCCTTTCCCCAGTATTTT. It codes for CASSVGPFPQYF.

The chain couples TRBV5-4 to TRBJ2-7; possibly TRBD1 for D (6 bases). From germline, CDR1 is SGHNT and CDR2 YYREEE (reference sequence). The CDR3 has 14 amino acids. V gave up 0 bases and J gave up 2 bases, with 9 bases separating them. In DNA form, the CDR3 reads TGTGCCAGCAGCTTGGACAGGGCAACCTACGAGCAGTACTTC. Amino acid sequence: CASSLDRATYEQYF. The full variable domain, its missing parts supplied by reference TRBV5-4 and TRBJ2-7, is ETGVTQSPTHLIKTRGQQVTLRCSSQSGHNTVSWYQQALGQGPQFIFQYYREEENGRGNFPPRFSGLQFPNYSSELNVNALELDDSALYLCASSLDRATYEQYFGPGTRLTVT.

With respect to this clone: The same CDR3 also results from other DNA sequences found in this sample. This chain links TRBV5-4 with TRBJ1-1; D remains unclear. The CDR3 totals 12 residues. Trimming took off 0 bases at V and 5 bases at J, with 5 bases between the two ends. Germline V gene data show CDR1 as SGHNT and CDR2 as YYREEE (reference sequence). CDR3 residues: CASSLVGTEAFF. CDR3 nucleotides: TGTGCCAGCAGCTTGGTGGGAACTGAAGCTTTCTTT.

The chain employs TRBV5-1 and TRBJ2-3; 9 bases agree with TRBD2. Germline V gives CDR1 SGHRS, CDR2 YFSETQ. Trimming removed 1 base from V and 2 bases from J; junction bases left unmatched: 5. CDR3 length equals 16 residues. The CDR3 nucleotides are TGCGCCAGCAGCTTGATCAGCGGGAGGTACACAGATACGCAGTATTTT. Its protein product is CASSLISGRYTDTQYF.

The chain carries TRBV19 and TRBJ1-1, with D uncertain. Germline values: CDR1 LNHDA, CDR2 SQIVND (reference sequence). Trimming cost V 3 bases and J 0 bases, with 14 bases left between them. This CDR3 is built from 16 residues. CDR3 bases: TGTGCCAGTAGTATTCGCCCGTCCCCGGTGAACACTGAAGCTTTCTTT. Its protein is CASSIRPSPVNTEAFF.

CDR3 sequence (DNA): TGCGCCAGCAATAGGCTAGCGGGCGCCCTACCTAGTAGTGAGCAGTTCTTC. Amino acids: CASNRLAGALPSSEQFF. The chain combines TRBV5-1 with TRBJ2-1; 8 nucleotides match TRBD2. This CDR3 is 17 amino acids long. Looked up from germline, CDR1 is SGHRS and CDR2 is YFSETQ. J gave up 9 bases and V 6 bases, and 20 bases lay outside the gene matches.

A word on this clone: The same CDR3 can be traced to other DNA sequences in this sample. The CDR3 loop reads CASSVGQGDYEQYF. CDR3 nucleotide sequence: TGTGCCAGCAGCGTAGGACAGGGTGACTACGAGCAGTACTTC. The rearrangement joins TRBV9 to TRBJ2-7, with 7 nucleotides matching TRBD1. The length of the CDR3 is 14 residues. Losses at the gene ends were 0 bases for V and 3 bases for J; bases not matched to a gene: 3. Looked up from germline, CDR1 is SGDLS and CDR2 is YYNGEE.

The chain employs TRBV27 and TRBJ2-2; maybe TRBD2 (5 bases). V lost 5 bases and J 1 base, leaving 8 bases between the germline ends. CDR1 is MNHEY and CDR2 is SMNVEV in the germline V gene (reference sequence). The CDR3 consists of 14 residues. The CDR3, as DNA: TGTGCCAGCAGTAAGGACTGGAACACCGGGGAGCTGTTTTTT. Protein sequence: CASSKDWNTGELFF.

V usage is TRBV5-1 and J usage is TRBJ1-1; no firm D call. The CDR3 sequence is 14 residues long. The V end was cut by 3 bases, the J end by 0 bases, with 9 bases between. The germline CDR1 and CDR2 sequences are SGHRS and YFSETQ. CDR3 sequence reads: CASSYGRVNTEAFF. The CDR3 DNA sequence: TGCGCCAGCAGCTACGGTAGGGTGAACACTGAAGCTTTCTTT.

The V and J genes are TRBV28 and TRBJ2-5; 13 bases agree with TRBD2. This CDR3 region has 15 residues. CDR1 is MDHEN, CDR2 SYDVKM, per germline. The junction had 7 bases not matched to a gene; V was cut back by 6 bases and J by 6 bases. The CDR3 nucleotides read TGTGCCAGCAGAGGACTAGCGGGAGAATTCAAGACCCAGTACTTC. This codes for CASRGLAGEFKTQYF.

J is TRBJ2-5 and V is TRBV13; a possible D gene is TRBD1 (6 bases). Trimming shortened V by 2 bases and J by 0 bases, and 10 bases separated the two germline ends. The germline CDR1 and CDR2 sequences are PRHDT and FYEKMQ (reference sequence). CDR3 length: 15 residues. This CDR3 reads CASSLRDTYQETQYF. CDR3 nucleotide sequence: TGTGCCAGCAGCTTACGGGACACTTACCAAGAGACCCAGTACTTC. Variable domain in full (rest from reference TRBV13 and TRBJ2-5): AAGVIQSPRHLIKEKRETATLKCYPIPRHDTVYWYQQGPGQDPQFLISFYEKMQSDKGSIPDRFSAQQFSDYHSELNMSSLELGDSALYFCASSLRDTYQETQYFGPGTRLLVL.

V and J are TRBV10-3 and TRBJ2-1; no reliable D call. V shed 7 bases and J shed 7 bases, with 8 bases lying between them. Germline values: CDR1 ENHRY, CDR2 SYGVKD. This CDR3 contains 11 residues. The CDR3 region has the DNA TGTGCCATCAAGGATCAGAATGAGCAGTTCTTC. It yields the protein CAIKDQNEQFF.

The V call is TRBV28, the J call TRBJ2-5; no clear D. V lost 4 bases to trimming and J lost 5 bases, with 11 bases between them. CDR1 is MDHEN, CDR2 SYDVKM, per germline. The CDR3 consists of 13 residues. The CDR3 reads CASSSASRETQYF. For the CDR3, the DNA is TGTGCCAGCAGTTCGGCCTCCCGGGAGACCCAGTACTTC.

Turning to this clone: One end of the junction fails to match germline, which may point to a read error. J is TRBJ1-4 and V is TRBV6-1; D call uncertain. In germline, CDR1 is MNHNS, CDR2 SASEGT. CDR3 length: 14 residues. CDR3 DNA sequence: TGTGCCAGCAGCGAAGTTAGACTCCGGGAAAAACTGTTTTTT. This sequence encodes CASSEVRLREKLFF.

The chain's CDR3 is CASSPSSVGYNEQFF. The DNA for the CDR3 is TGTGCCAGCAGCCCAAGCTCGGTGGGGTACAATGAGCAGTTCTTC. The chain links TRBV9 to TRBJ2-1; the D is unclear. Looked up from germline, CDR1 is SGDLS and CDR2 is YYNGEE. This CDR3 is 15 amino acids long. Trimming left V 4 bases short and J 4 bases short, with 15 bases between.

The V call is TRBV19, the J call TRBJ2-7; 15 positions match TRBD2. Germline CDR1 reads LNHDA; CDR2 reads SQIVND (reference sequence). The CDR3 is 14 amino acids. V shed 6 bases and J 5 bases; nucleotides not matched to a gene: 2. The CDR3 DNA follows: TGTGCCAGTAGGGGGACTAGCGGGAGGAACGAGCAGTACTTC. Residues: CASRGTSGRNEQYF.

Comment on this clone: This CDR3 is also generated by other DNA sequences in the sample. The V and J genes are TRBV18 and TRBJ2-5, with 9 bases identical to TRBD1. V shed 3 bases, J shed 3 bases, and the junction held 2 bases outside the gene matches. Germline CDR1 reads KGHSH; CDR2 reads LQKENI. CDR3 length: 14 residues. CDR3 in amino acids: CASSPGTGKETQYF. Written as DNA, the CDR3 is TGTGCCAGCTCACCCGGGACAGGGAAAGAGACCCAGTACTTC. Based on the CDR3 plus reference TRBV18 and TRBJ2-5, the full variable domain is NAGVMQNPRHLVRRRGQEARLRCSPMKGHSHVYWYRQLPEEGLKFMVYLQKENIIDESGMPKERFSAEFPKEGPSILRIQQVVRGDSAAYFCASSPGTGKETQYFGPGTRLLVL.

In DNA, the CDR3 is TGCGCCAGCAGCTTGGCCGGGATTAACACCGGGGAGCTGTTTTTT. Translated, it gives CASSLAGINTGELFF. The chain carries TRBV5-1 and TRBJ2-2; tentative D call: TRBD2 (5 bases). Germline-derived CDR1 and CDR2 are SGHRS and YFSETQ. The CDR3 loop spans 15 amino acids. V was cut by 0 bases and J by 2 bases, with 8 bases left in between.

The rearrangement uses TRBV5-5 and TRBJ2-1; 11 bases match TRBD2. V was clipped by 6 bases and J by 4 bases; unmatched bases: 9. Germline CDR1 SGHKS, CDR2 YYEKEE (reference sequence). The CDR3 is made up of 16 amino acids. The CDR3 protein is CASKSEGLAVYNEQFF. Here the CDR3 DNA reads TGTGCCAGCAAATCCGAGGGACTAGCGGTTTACAATGAGCAGTTCTTC.

This sequence joins TRBV11-2 and TRBJ2-5, with D unresolved. V lost 4 bases and J lost 5, with 8 bases in between. Germline V CDR1 and CDR2: SGHAT, FQNNGV. CDR3 length equals 12 residues. The DNA of the CDR3 is TGTGCCAGCAGCTACCAGGTGGAGACCCAGTACTTC. Translation gives CASSYQVETQYF.